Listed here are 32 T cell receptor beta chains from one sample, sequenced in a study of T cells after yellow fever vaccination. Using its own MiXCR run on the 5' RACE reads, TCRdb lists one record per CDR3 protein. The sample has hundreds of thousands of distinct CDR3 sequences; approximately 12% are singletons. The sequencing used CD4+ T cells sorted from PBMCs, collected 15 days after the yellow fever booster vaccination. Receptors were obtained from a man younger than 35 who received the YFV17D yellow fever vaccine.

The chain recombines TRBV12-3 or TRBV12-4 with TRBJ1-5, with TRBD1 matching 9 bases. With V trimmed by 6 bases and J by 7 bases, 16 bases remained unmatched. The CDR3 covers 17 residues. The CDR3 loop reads CASSPGTGRGLGQPQHF. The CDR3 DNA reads TGTGCCAGCAGCCCAGGGACAGGGAGGGGGTTGGGGCAGCCCCAGCATTTT.

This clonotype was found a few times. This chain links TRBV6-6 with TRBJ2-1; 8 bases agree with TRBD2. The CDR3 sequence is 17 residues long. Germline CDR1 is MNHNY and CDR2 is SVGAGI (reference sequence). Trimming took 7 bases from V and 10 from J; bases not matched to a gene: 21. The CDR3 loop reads CASTNGVGRGATREQFF. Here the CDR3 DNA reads TGTGCCAGCACCAACGGGGTGGGGCGGGGGGCAACCAGGGAGCAGTTCTTC.

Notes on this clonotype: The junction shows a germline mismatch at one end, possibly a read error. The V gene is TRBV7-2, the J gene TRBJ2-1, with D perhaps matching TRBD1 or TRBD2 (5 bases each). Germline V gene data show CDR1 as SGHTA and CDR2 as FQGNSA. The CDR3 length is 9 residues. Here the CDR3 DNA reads TGCCTCGGGACGCATGAGCAGTTCTTC. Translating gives CLGTHEQFF. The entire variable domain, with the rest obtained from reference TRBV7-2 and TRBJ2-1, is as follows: GAGVSQSPSNKVTEKGKDVELRCDPISGHTALYWYRQSLGQGLEFLIYFQGNSAPDKSGLPSDRFSAERTGGSVSTLTIQRTQQEDSAVYLCLGTHEQFFGPGTRLTVL.

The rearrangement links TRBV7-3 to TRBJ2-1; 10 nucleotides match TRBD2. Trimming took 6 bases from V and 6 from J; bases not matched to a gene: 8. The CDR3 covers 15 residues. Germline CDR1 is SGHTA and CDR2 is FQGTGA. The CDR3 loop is CASRAGLAGANEQFF. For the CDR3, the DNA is TGTGCCAGCAGGGCCGGGCTAGCGGGGGCCAATGAGCAGTTCTTC.

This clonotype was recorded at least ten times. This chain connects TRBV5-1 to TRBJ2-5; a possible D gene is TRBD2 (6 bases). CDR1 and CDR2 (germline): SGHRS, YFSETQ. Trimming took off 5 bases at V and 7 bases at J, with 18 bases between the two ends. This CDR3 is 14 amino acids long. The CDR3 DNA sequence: TGCGCCAGCAGTTTTGGCCCGGGGGAAGGGACCCAGTACTTC. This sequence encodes CASSFGPGEGTQYF.

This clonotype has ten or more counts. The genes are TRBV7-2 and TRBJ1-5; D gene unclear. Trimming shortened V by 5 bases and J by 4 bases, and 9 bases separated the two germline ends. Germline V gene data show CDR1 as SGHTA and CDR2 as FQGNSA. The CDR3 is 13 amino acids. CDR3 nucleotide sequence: TGTGCCAGCAGCCGCCAGCCAAATCAGCCCCAGCATTTT. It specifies CASSRQPNQPQHF.

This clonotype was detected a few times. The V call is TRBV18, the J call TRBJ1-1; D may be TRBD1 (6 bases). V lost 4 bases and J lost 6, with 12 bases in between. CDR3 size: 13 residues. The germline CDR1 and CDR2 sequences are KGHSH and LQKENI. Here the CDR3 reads CASSLYRDSEAFF. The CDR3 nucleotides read TGTGCCAGCTCACTATACAGGGATTCTGAAGCTTTCTTT.

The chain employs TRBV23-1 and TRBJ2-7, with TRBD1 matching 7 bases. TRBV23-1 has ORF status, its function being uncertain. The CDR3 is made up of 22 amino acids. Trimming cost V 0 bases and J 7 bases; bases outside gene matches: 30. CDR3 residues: CASSQSYLPQGGPEDRLEEQYF. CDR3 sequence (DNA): TGCGCCAGCAGTCAATCTTATTTGCCCCAAGGGGGACCCGAGGACAGGTTGGAAGAGCAGTACTTC.

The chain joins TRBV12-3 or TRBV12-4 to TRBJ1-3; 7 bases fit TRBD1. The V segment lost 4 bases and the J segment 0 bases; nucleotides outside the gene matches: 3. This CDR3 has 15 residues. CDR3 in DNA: TGTGCCAGCAGTTCTACAGGGGTCTCTGGAAACACCATATATTTT. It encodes CASSSTGVSGNTIYF.

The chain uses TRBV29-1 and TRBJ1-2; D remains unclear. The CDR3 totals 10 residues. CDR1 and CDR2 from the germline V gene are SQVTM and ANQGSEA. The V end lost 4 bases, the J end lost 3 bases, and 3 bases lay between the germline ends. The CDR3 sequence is CSVGHYGYTF. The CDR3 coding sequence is TGCAGCGTTGGCCACTATGGCTACACCTTC.

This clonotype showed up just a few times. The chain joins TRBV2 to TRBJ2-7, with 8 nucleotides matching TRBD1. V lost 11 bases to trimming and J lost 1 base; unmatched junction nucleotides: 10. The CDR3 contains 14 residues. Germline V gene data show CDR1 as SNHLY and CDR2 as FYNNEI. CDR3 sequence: CALRRDRPSYEQYF. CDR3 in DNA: TGTGCCCTCAGGCGGGACAGGCCTTCCTACGAGCAGTACTTC.

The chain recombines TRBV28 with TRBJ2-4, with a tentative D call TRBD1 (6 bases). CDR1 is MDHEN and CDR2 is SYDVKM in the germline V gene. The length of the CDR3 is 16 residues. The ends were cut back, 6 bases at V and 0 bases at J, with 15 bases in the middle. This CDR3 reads CASSDRGTLAKNIQYF. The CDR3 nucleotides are TGTGCCAGCAGCGATAGGGGGACCCTAGCCAAAAACATTCAGTACTTC.

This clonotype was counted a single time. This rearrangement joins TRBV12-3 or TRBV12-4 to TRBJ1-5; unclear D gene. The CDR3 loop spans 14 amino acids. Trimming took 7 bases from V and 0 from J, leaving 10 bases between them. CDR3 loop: CASNWGDSNQPQHF. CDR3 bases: TGTGCCAGCAATTGGGGAGATAGCAATCAGCCCCAGCATTTT.

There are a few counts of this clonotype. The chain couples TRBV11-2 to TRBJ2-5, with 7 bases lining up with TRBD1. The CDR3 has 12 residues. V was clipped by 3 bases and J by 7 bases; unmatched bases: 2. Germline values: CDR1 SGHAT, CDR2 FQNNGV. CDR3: CASSLDRTTQYF. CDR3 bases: TGTGCCAGCAGCTTGGACAGGACGACCCAGTACTTC.

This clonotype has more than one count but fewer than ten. CDR3 amino acids: CASSSSGVYSPLHF. The CDR3 DNA follows: TGTGCCAGCAGCTCCTCCGGGGTATATTCACCCCTCCACTTT. This chain connects TRBV12-3 or TRBV12-4 to TRBJ1-6; D gene unclear. With 6 bases removed from V and 8 bases from J, the gap between germline ends came to 14 bases. The CDR3 covers 14 residues.

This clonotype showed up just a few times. CDR3 sequence (DNA): TGTGCCACCAGTGGGAACAGGGACCGGGGCGAGCAGTACTTC. This encodes CATSGNRDRGEQYF. This chain uses TRBV24-1 with TRBJ2-7; a possible D gene is TRBD1 (6 bases). V gave up 5 bases and J gave up 6 bases, with 16 bases separating them. This CDR3 contains 14 residues. CDR1 is KGHDR, CDR2 SFDVKD, per germline.

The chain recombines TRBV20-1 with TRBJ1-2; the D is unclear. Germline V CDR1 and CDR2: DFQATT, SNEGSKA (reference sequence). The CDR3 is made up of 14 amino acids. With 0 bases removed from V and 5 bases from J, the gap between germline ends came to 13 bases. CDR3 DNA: TGCAGTGCTAGAGATCCTGGGATGGTTTATGGCTACACCTTC. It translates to CSARDPGMVYGYTF.

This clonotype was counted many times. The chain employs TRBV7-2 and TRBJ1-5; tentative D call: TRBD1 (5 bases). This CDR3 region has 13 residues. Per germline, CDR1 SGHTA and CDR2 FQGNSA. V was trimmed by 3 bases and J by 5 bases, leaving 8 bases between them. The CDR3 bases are TGTGCCAGCAGCTTCGGGGGGGATCAGCCCCAGCATTTT. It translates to CASSFGGDQPQHF.

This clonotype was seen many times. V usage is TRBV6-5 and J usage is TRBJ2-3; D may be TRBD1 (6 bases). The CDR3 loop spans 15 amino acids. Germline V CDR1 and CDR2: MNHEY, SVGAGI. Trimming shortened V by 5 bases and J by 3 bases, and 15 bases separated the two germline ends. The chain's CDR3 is CASSRTGLITDTQYF. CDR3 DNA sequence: TGTGCCAGCAGTCGAACAGGGTTGATTACAGATACGCAGTATTTT.

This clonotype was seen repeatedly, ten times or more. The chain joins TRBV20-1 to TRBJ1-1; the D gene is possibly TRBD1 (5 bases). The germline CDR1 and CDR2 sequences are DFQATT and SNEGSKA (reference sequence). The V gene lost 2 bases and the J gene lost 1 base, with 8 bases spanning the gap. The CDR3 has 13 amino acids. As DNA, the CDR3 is TGCAGTGCTAGAAAAGGGGAGAACACTGAAGCTTTCTTT. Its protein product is CSARKGENTEAFF.

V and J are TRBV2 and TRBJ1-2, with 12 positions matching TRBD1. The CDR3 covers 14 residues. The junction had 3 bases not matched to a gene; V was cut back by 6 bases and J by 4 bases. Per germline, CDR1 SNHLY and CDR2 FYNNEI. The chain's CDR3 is CASRGTGGGYGYTF. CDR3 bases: TGTGCCAGCAGAGGGACAGGGGGCGGCTATGGCTACACCTTC. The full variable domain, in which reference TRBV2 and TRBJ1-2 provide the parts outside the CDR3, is EPEVTQTPSHQVTQMGQEVILRCVPISNHLYFYWYRQILGQKVEFLVSFYNNEISEKSEIFDDQFSVERPDGSNFTLKIRSTKLEDSAMYFCASRGTGGGYGYTFGSGTRLTVV.

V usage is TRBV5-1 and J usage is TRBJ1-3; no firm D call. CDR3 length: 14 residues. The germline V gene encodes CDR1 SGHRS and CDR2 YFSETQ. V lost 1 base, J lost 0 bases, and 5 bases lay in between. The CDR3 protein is CASSLSASGNTIYF. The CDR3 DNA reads TGCGCCAGCAGCTTGTCGGCCTCTGGAAACACCATATATTTT.

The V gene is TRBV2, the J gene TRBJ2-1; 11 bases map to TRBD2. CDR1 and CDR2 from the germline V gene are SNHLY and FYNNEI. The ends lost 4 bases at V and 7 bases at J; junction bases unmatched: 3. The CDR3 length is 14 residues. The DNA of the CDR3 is TGTGCCAGCAGTGTAGCGGGGGGGCAAAATGAGCAGTTCTTC. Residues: CASSVAGGQNEQFF.

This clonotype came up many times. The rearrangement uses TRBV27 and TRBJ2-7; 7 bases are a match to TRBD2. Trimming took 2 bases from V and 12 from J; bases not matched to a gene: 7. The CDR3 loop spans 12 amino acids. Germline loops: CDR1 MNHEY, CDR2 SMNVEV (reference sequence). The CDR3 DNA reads TGTGCCAGCAGTTTAATGGGGGGGGACCTGTACGTC. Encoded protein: CASSLMGGDLYV.

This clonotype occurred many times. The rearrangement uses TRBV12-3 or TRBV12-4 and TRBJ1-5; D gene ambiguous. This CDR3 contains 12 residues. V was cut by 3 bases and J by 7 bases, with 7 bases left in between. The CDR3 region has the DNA TGTGCCAGCAGTTTTTTGGGGCAGCCCCAGCATTTT. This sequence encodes CASSFLGQPQHF.

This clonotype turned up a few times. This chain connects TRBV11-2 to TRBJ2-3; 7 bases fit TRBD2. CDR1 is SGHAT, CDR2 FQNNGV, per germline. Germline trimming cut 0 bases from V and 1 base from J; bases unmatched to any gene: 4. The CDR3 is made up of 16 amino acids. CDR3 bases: TGTGCCAGCAGCTTAGATCGGGCGGGGGGCACAGATACGCAGTATTTT. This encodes CASSLDRAGGTDTQYF.

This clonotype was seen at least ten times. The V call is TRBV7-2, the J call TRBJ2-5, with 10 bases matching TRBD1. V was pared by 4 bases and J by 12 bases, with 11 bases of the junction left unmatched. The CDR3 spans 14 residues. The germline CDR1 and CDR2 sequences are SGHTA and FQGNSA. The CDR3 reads CASSSTGQGSFEYF. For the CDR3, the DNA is TGTGCCAGCAGCTCCACGGGACAGGGGTCGTTTGAGTACTTC.

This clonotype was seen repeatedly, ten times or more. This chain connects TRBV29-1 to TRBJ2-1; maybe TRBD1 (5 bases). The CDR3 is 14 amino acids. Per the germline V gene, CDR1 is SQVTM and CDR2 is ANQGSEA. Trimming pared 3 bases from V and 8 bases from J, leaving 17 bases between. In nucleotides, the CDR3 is TGCAGCGTTGAGGGGCAAGGGATTAGGGATGAGCAGTTCTTC. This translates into CSVEGQGIRDEQFF.

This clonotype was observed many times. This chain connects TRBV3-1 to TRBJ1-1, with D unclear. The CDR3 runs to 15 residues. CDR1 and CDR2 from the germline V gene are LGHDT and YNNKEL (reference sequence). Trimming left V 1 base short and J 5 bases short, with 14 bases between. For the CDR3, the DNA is TGTGCCAGCAGCCAAGGTGGAGGGATCATTACTGAAGCTTTCTTT. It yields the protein CASSQGGGIITEAFF.

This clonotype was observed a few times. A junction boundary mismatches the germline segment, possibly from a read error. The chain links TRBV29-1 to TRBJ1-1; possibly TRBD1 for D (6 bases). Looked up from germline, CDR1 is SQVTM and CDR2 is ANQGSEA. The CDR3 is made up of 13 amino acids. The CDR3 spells CSVEGGQSSEAFF. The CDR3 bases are TGCAGCGTCGAAGGGGGGCAGTCCTCTGAAGCTTTCTTT.

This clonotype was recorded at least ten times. The CDR3 loop reads CASSLAPNTEAFF. CDR3 DNA: TGCGCCAGCAGCTTGGCCCCGAACACTGAAGCTTTCTTT. The chain uses TRBV5-1 and TRBJ1-1, with D hard to call. Germline V gene sequence: CDR1 SGHRS, CDR2 YFSETQ. V was cut by 0 bases and J by 1 base, with 4 bases left in between. This CDR3 has 13 amino acids.

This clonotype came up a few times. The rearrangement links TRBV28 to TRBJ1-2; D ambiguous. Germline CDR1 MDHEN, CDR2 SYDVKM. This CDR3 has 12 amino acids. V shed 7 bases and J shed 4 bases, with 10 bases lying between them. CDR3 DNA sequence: TGTGCCAGCACCAGAGCTAGCTATGGCTACACCTTC. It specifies CASTRASYGYTF.